This T cell receptor beta chain was sequenced for a study of spatial heterogeneity in lung cancer. Germline values: CDR1 SQVTM, CDR2 ANQGSEA. Deletions cut 8 bases from V and 3 bases from J, with 13 bases between. The CDR3 runs to 12 residues. The time point was: sample taken at primary tumor resection. Samples were donated by 72 untreated early-stage non-small cell lung cancer patients. Whole RNA from tumor, nontumor lung or frozen PBMC was sequenced unsorted. Each CDR3 protein gets one entry after TCRdb re-called the 5' RACE reads with MiXCR. The table lists 6,000 to 9,000 distinct CDR3 sequences, about 3.4% of them singletons. The study's findings and limits: Tumoral mutation counts were tracked by counts of expanded intratumoral alpha and beta TCRs.

In this sample, this clonotype turned up many times. Its matching antigen is unknown. The chain recombines TRBV29-1 with TRBJ2-5; TRBD2 is a possible D gene (6 bases). The starting material was lung tumor tissue, obtained at surgery. The receptor was isolated from a male donor with early-stage non-small cell lung cancer. Here the CDR3 reads CSLGGSKETQYF. Here the CDR3 DNA reads TGCAGCCTGGGGGGTTCTAAAGAGACCCAGTACTTC.